Following are 21 T cell receptor beta chains from one sample sequenced in a study of OX40 agonist ivuxolimab in advanced cancers. Some clones are missing from TCRdb's copy, which holds only in-frame ones; the method was immunoSEQ multiplex PCR. The sample holds 50,000 to 60,000 clones, around 90% seen once. Material: CD4+ or CD8+ T cells sorted from blood, obtained in a trial of the OX40 agonist ivuxolimab. The receptors come from an adult with an advanced solid tumor such as melanoma, head and neck, liver or kidney cancer.

The gene calls are TRBV11-2 and TRBJ2-5; no clear D. Germline CDR1 reads SGHAT; CDR2 reads FQNNGV. The CDR3 is made up of 12 amino acids. Trimming shortened V by 0 bases and J by 6 bases, and 5 bases separated the two germline ends. Here the CDR3 reads CASSLDLKTQYF. DNA of the CDR3: TGTGCCAGCAGCTTAGATTTAAAGACCCAGTACTTC.

The chain links TRBV27 to TRBJ1-1; no clear D gene. CDR3 length: 13 amino acids. V was shortened by 2 bases and J by 3 bases, with 7 bases between the two germline ends. Germline CDR1 and CDR2: MNHEY and SMNVEV (reference sequence). CDR3 in amino acids: CASSLMGYTEAFF. The CDR3 nucleotides are TGTGCCAGCAGTTTAATGGGATACACTGAAGCTTTCTTT.

This chain joins TRBV19 and TRBJ1-1; D is unresolved. CDR1 LNHDA and CDR2 SQIVND come from the germline V gene (reference sequence). The CDR3 totals 13 residues. The ends were cut back, 4 bases at V and 3 bases at J, with 9 bases in the middle. CDR3 amino acids: CASSNWGYTEAFF. The CDR3 nucleotides are TGTGCCAGTAGTAACTGGGGTTACACTGAAGCTTTCTTT.

This chain connects TRBV19 to TRBJ1-5, with D maybe TRBD1 (6 bases). Germline V lookup: CDR1 LNHDA, CDR2 SQIVND (reference sequence). The CDR3 is 13 residues long. Trimming took off 3 bases at V and 6 bases at J, with 9 bases between the two ends. CDR3 DNA: TGTGCCAGTAGTATTACAGGGATTCAGCCCCAGCATTTT. It codes for CASSITGIQPQHF.

V gene TRBV6-5 combines with J gene TRBJ2-3, with D maybe TRBD1 (6 bases). Trimming cost V 6 bases and J 4 bases, with 20 bases left between them. Germline V gene lookup returns CDR1 MNHEY and CDR2 SVGAGI. The CDR3 is made up of 16 amino acids. CDR3 coding DNA: TGTGCCAGCAGGTACAGGGCCGGACACGATGCAGATACGCAGTATTTT. It codes for CASRYRAGHDADTQYF.

The chain recombines TRBV10-2 with TRBJ2-2; possibly TRBD2 for D (5 bases). The V gene lost 10 bases and the J gene lost 4 bases, with 22 bases spanning the gap. The CDR3 loop spans 16 amino acids. CDR1 and CDR2 from the germline V gene are WSHSY and SAAADI. The CDR3: CATPRGSEIPTGELFF. CDR3 sequence (DNA): TGCGCCACCCCGCGAGGTAGCGAGATCCCCACCGGGGAGCTGTTTTTT.

This clone was recorded only once. The CDR3 bases are TGTGCCACCAGCAGAACTAGCGGGGGGGAACGGGAGCAGTTCTTC. This sequence encodes CATSRTSGGEREQFF. The genes are TRBV15 and TRBJ2-1; 13 nucleotides align to TRBD2. CDR1 is LNHNV and CDR2 is YYDKDF in the germline V gene (reference sequence). V lost 2 bases, J lost 10 bases, and 5 bases stayed unmatched. The length of the CDR3 is 15 residues.

This clone was detected once. This sequence joins TRBV27 and TRBJ2-1; 9 positions match TRBD2. This CDR3 spans 15 amino acids. J was trimmed by 7 bases and V by 2 bases; bases with no gene match: 6. Germline lookup yields CDR1 MNHEY and CDR2 SMNVEV (reference sequence). The CDR3, as DNA: TGTGCCAGCAGTTTAATTGCGGGAGGGTGGAATGAGCAGTTCTTC. As protein: CASSLIAGGWNEQFF.

The gene calls are TRBV18 and TRBJ2-3; 9 bases agree with TRBD2. There are 18 residues in the CDR3. Losses at the gene ends were 2 bases for V and 2 bases for J; bases not matched to a gene: 11. The germline V gene encodes CDR1 KGHSH and CDR2 LQKENI. The DNA for the CDR3 is TGTGCCAGCTCACCAAACGCTACTAGCGGGCTTTTCACAGATACGCAGTATTTT. As protein: CASSPNATSGLFTDTQYF.

The chain uses TRBV23-1 and TRBJ1-2; 7 nucleotides match TRBD1. TRBV23-1 is annotated as an ORF whose role is uncertain. Losses at the gene ends were 3 bases for V and 4 bases for J; bases not matched to a gene: 8. CDR3 length: 15 amino acids. The CDR3 sequence: CASSHCRDRPYGYTF. For the CDR3, the DNA is TGCGCCAGCAGTCACTGCCGGGACAGACCCTATGGCTACACCTTC.

This chain uses TRBV19 with TRBJ1-4; D possibly corresponds to TRBD1 (5 bases). Per the germline V gene, CDR1 is LNHDA and CDR2 is SQIVND (reference sequence). The CDR3 contains 18 residues. V shed 3 bases and J shed 7 bases, with 24 bases lying between them. The chain's CDR3 is CASSIPVWDSTGGEKLFF. As DNA, the CDR3 is TGTGCCAGTAGTATCCCCGTTTGGGATAGCACCGGGGGTGAAAAACTGTTTTTT.

This chain connects TRBV7-8 to TRBJ1-2; D gene ambiguous. The CDR3 has 16 amino acids. V lost 5 bases, J lost 4 bases, and 20 bases lay in between. Germline V gene lookup returns CDR1 SGHVS and CDR2 FQNEAQ. In nucleotides, the CDR3 is TGTGCCAGCAGCACCGACCCTACCGGGCCTATCTATGGCTACACCTTC. Translated: CASSTDPTGPIYGYTF.

V gene TRBV7-2 combines with J gene TRBJ2-7; D might be TRBD2 (6 bases). Germline CDR1 SGHTA, CDR2 FQGNSA. The CDR3 extends over 14 amino acids. V gave up 5 bases and J gave up 0 bases, with 11 bases separating them. The CDR3: CASSVSGLSYEQYF. CDR3 nucleotide sequence: TGTGCCAGCAGCGTTAGCGGCCTCTCCTACGAGCAGTACTTC. The whole variable domain, remainder taken from reference TRBV7-2 and TRBJ2-7, is GAGVSQSPSNKVTEKGKDVELRCDPISGHTALYWYRQSLGQGLEFLIYFQGNSAPDKSGLPSDRFSAERTGGSVSTLTIQRTQQEDSAVYLCASSVSGLSYEQYFGPGTRLTVT.

The V gene is TRBV27, the J gene TRBJ1-5; D unclear. The length of the CDR3 is 13 residues. Germline CDR1 MNHEY, CDR2 SMNVEV (reference sequence). V gave up 2 bases and J gave up 2 bases, with 4 bases separating them. The CDR3 DNA sequence: TGTGCCAGCAGTTTACTGGGCAATCAGCCCCAGCATTTT. Encoded protein: CASSLLGNQPQHF.

This rearrangement joins TRBV4-1 to TRBJ2-7, with 12 bases aligning to TRBD1. V trimming: 6 bases; J trimming: 6 bases; junction bases outside the gene matches: 12. Germline assignment: CDR1 MGHRA and CDR2 YSYEKL. This CDR3 spans 16 amino acids. The CDR3 reads CASSPTSGQGAPEQYV. The CDR3 bases are TGCGCCAGCAGTCCCACTTCGGGACAGGGGGCGCCCGAGCAGTACGTC.

This clone is a singleton in its sample. The V and J genes are TRBV25-1 and TRBJ1-1; the D gene is possibly TRBD1 (6 bases). Germline V gives CDR1 MGHDK, CDR2 SYGVNS. The CDR3 consists of 14 residues. V lost 4 bases to trimming and J lost 5 bases, with 14 bases between them. The CDR3 here is CASSVRGGTTEAFF. DNA for the CDR3: TGTGCCAGCAGTGTCAGGGGAGGTACAACTGAAGCTTTCTTT.

The rearrangement joins TRBV6-1 to TRBJ1-3, with D possibly TRBD1 on 5 matching bases. CDR1 MNHNS and CDR2 SASEGT come from the germline V gene. The V and J ends lost 5 bases and 0 bases respectively, with 11 bases between them. The CDR3 length is 15 residues. In DNA, the CDR3 is TGTGCCAGCAGTAGACAGCCCAGCTCTGGAAACACCATATATTTT. Amino acid sequence: CASSRQPSSGNTIYF.

This chain joins TRBV6-5 and TRBJ1-4; the D is unclear. Per the germline V gene, CDR1 is MNHEY and CDR2 is SVGAGI. V was shortened by 7 bases and J by 7 bases, with 13 bases between the two germline ends. The CDR3 contains 13 residues. The CDR3 loop is CASTWAPGEKLFF. CDR3 bases: TGTGCCAGCACCTGGGCCCCGGGTGAAAAACTGTTTTTT.

The chain links TRBV6-6 to TRBJ1-2; 7 nucleotides align to TRBD1. Trimming took 5 bases from V and 5 from J; bases not matched to a gene: 5. Germline V gene sequence: CDR1 MNHNY, CDR2 SVGAGI (reference sequence). The CDR3 is 13 amino acids. The CDR3 region is CASSDGTDYGYTF. DNA for the CDR3: TGTGCCAGCAGTGACGGGACAGATTATGGCTACACCTTC.

This sequence joins TRBV28 and TRBJ1-2; possible D gene TRBD1, 5 bases. The CDR3 spans 12 residues. Germline V gene sequence: CDR1 MDHEN, CDR2 SYDVKM. The V end lost 6 bases, the J end lost 6 bases, and 11 bases lay between the germline ends. The CDR3 is CASREGRDGYTF. The DNA of the CDR3 is TGTGCCAGCAGAGAGGGGCGGGATGGCTACACCTTC.

V gene TRBV28 combines with J gene TRBJ2-7; the match to TRBD1 covers 7 bases. Per germline, CDR1 MDHEN and CDR2 SYDVKM. V lost 6 bases to trimming and J lost 0 bases; unmatched junction nucleotides: 5. There are 14 residues in the CDR3. CDR3 sequence reads: CASSNNRGSYEQYF. DNA for the CDR3: TGTGCCAGCAGCAATAACAGGGGCTCCTACGAGCAGTACTTC.